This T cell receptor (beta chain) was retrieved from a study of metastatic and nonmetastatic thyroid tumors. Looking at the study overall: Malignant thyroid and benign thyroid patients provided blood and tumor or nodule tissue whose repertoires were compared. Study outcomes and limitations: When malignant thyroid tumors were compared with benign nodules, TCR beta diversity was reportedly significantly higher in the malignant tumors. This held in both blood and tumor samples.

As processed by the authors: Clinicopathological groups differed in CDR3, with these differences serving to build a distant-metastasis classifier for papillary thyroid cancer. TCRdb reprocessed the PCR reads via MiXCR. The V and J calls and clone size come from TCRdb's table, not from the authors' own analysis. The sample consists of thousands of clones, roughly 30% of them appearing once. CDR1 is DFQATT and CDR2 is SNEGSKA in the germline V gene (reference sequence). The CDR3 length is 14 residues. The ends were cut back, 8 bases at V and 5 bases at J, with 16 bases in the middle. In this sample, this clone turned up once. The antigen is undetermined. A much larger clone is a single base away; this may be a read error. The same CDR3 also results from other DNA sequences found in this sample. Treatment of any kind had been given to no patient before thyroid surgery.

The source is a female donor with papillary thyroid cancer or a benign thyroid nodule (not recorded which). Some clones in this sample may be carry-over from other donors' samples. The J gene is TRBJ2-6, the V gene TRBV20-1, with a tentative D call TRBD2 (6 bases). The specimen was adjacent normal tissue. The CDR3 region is CSLGGAGWANVLTF. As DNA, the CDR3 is TGCAGTTTAGGCGGTGCGGGGTGGGCCAACGTCCTGACTTTC.